Listed below are T cell receptor beta chains from one sample, sequenced in a study of CD8 T cells in Susac syndrome. MiXCR, run by TCRdb on the immunoSEQ multiplex PCR reads, gives a single entry per CDR3 protein. The sample consists of just under 150,000 distinct CDR3 sequences, roughly 94% of them appearing once. Sequenced input: CD4+ T cells from PBMCs. The source of these receptors is a human donor in good health. The CDR3 runs from the conserved cysteine through the conserved F or W.

V gene,J gene,CDR3 protein
TRBV6-4,TRBJ2-3,CASSDNGDTQYF
TRBV11-1,TRBJ2-2,CASSRTSGSNTGELFF
TRBV19,TRBJ2-6,CASMVTGSSGANVLTF
TRBV2,TRBJ2-5,CASSELGGETQYF
TRBV28,TRBJ2-5,CASSDPGTGGKETQYF
TRBV12-3/TRBV12-4,TRBJ2-1,CAIQGTHPLYNEQFF
TRBV11-2,TRBJ2-7,CASSPVTTREQYF
TRBV6-2/TRBV6-3,TRBJ1-5,CASSYTPGRGLAQPQHF
TRBV7-6,TRBJ2-1,CASSGIRPSSYNEQFF
TRBV28,TRBJ2-7,CASIPRGLAGGSYEQYF
TRBV27,TRBJ1-3,CASSASRGLKGNTIYF
TRBV29-1,TRBJ2-5,CSVEQGVSETQYF
TRBV19,TRBJ2-1,CAPRAGLYNEQFF
TRBV6-6,TRBJ2-2,CASQSTGELFF
TRBV7-9,TRBJ2-1,CASSPTGRYNEQFF
TRBV6-2/TRBV6-3,TRBJ1-5,CASRYGPGGGLGQPQHF
TRBV10-3,TRBJ1-2,CAISERGRDGYTF
TRBV20-1,TRBJ1-1,CSATENTEAFF
TRBV10-1,TRBJ2-5,CASSPTDRSQETQYF
TRBV6-2/TRBV6-3,TRBJ2-5,CASSYWRSPRETQYF
TRBV12-3/TRBV12-4,TRBJ2-7,CASGPQTLPGEQYF
TRBV9,TRBJ2-2,CASSVIATGELFF
TRBV29-1,TRBJ2-1,CSASLDSSYNEQFF
TRBV9,TRBJ1-1,CASSVTRQGEAFF
TRBV7-9,TRBJ1-1,CASSLKQGTEAFF
TRBV4-2,TRBJ2-5,CASSQDGGNQETQYF
TRBV5-1,TRBJ2-3,CASSAPRDGRTDTQYF
TRBV6-6,TRBJ2-2,CASSSRTSSTGELFF
TRBV5-4,TRBJ2-1,CASSLVGYEQFF
TRBV19,TRBJ2-3,CASSIEGRADTQYF
TRBV30,TRBJ1-2,CAWRGKRPYGYTF
TRBV20-1,TRBJ2-3,CSARGLAALSQADTQYF
TRBV6-5,TRBJ2-5,CASSPLAGVLETQYF
TRBV19,TRBJ2-5,CASALGTDQETQYF
TRBV12-3/TRBV12-4,TRBJ2-3,CASSLYTQYF